This T cell receptor (beta chain) was captured by sequencing in a study of Graves' ophthalmopathy and Graves' hyperthyroidism. Study-wide background: No treatment had been given when peripheral blood was collected at initial diagnosis.

Per germline, CDR1 MNHNS and CDR2 SASEGT. The CDR3 totals 13 residues. V lost 5 bases to trimming and J lost 8 bases; unmatched junction nucleotides: 6. In the case of this clonotype: Its antigen is currently unknown.

Findings of the study overall: Blood was where most expanded thyroid clonotypes above 0.001 frequency also turned up.

Patients were diagnosed from clinical symptoms, serum thyroxine, TRAb, thyroid ultrasound and orbital computed tomography. RNA transcripts yielded amplified TCR beta CDR3 regions. The authors performed first-round RT-PCR with HTBI primers and then a second-round multiplex PCR. TCRdb fed the multiplex PCR reads into MiXCR, producing one record per CDR3 protein. The table shows some 200,000 distinct CDR3 sequences, with under 30% occurring only once. The TCR was taken from a man aged 45-60 years with Graves' ophthalmopathy. This sequence joins TRBV6-1 and TRBJ1-1, with TRBD1 matching over 9 bases. Source material: peripheral blood. The CDR3 DNA sequence: TGTGCCAGCAGTCTCAACAGGGGGCTGGAAGCTTTCTTT. Translating gives CASSLNRGLEAFF.